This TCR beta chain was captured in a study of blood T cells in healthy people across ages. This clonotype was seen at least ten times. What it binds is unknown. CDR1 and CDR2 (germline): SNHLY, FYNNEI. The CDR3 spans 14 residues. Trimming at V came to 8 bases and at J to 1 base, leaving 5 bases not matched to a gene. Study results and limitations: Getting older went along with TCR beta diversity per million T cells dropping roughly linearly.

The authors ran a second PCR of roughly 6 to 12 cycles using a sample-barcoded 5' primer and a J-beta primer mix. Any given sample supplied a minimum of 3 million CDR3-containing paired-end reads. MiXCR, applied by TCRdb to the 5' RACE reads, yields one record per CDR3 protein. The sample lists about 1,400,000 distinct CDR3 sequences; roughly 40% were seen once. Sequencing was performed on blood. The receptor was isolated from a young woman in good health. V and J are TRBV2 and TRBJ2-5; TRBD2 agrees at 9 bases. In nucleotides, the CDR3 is TGTGCCAGCTCAAAGACTAGCGGCCAAGAGACCCAGTACTTC. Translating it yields CASSKTSGQETQYF.